This T cell receptor (beta chain) was recovered during a study of cytomegalovirus exposure and HLA in healthy donors. Findings and caveats of the study: Donor immune exposure was known only as CMV serostatus. Testing in vitro showed a few CMV-associated chains specific for CMV antigens.

PCR amplification relied on 60 Vbeta primers (plus 13 Jbeta primers). Some clones are missing from TCRdb's copy, which holds only in-frame ones; the method was immunoSEQ multiplex PCR. The sample table sets out 50,000 to 70,000 clones. Comment on this clone: Its cognate antigen is unknown.

The ends lost 3 bases at V and 5 bases at J; junction bases unmatched: 6. Per the germline V gene, CDR1 is MGHRA and CDR2 is YSYEKL. This CDR3 comprises 15 residues. The sample comprised PBMCs. This chain links TRBV4-1 with TRBJ1-4; 7 bases match TRBD1. This receptor was taken from a woman between 18 and 30 years old in good health and CMV-seronegative. CDR3 coding DNA: TGCGCCAGCAGCCATGATGACAGGGAAAATGAAAAACTGTTTTTT. Encoded protein: CASSHDDRENEKLFF.